A single TCR beta chain is shown here with its context. This specimen comes from a study of control samples from healthy donors and cancer patients. The CDR3 is 14 residues long. The germline CDR1 and CDR2 sequences are SGHTA and FQGNSA. Unmatched junction bases numbered 7, after V lost 7 bases and J lost 4 bases. Data came from immunoSEQ multiplex PCR; TCRdb stores just in-frame clones and leaves some out. The sample comprises under 200,000 clones, about 93% of which are singletons, and about 4% rests with the top ten. Sequencing input: blood. The chain combines TRBV7-2 with TRBJ2-3; 8 nucleotides agree with TRBD2. This sequence originates from an older woman in good health. This chain's CDR3 is CASTRGGTADTQYF. DNA of the CDR3: TGTGCCAGCACCCGGGGGGGCACCGCAGATACGCAGTATTTT.